This T cell receptor (beta chain) stems from a study of beta chain features in type 1 diabetes. At the level of the study: On cell yields, gender and age, patients and healthy donors were similar. Regarding the study as a whole: PCR might favor shorter templates, equally in patients and controls. The cDNA sequencing approach could over-represent high-TCR-expressing cells. Within each of all four CD4+ subsets, Type 1 diabetes patients had TCRB CDR3s that were moderately but significantly shorter.

Isolated RNA was reverse transcribed in full, so expressed TCRB transcripts were sequenced. Profiled with immunoSEQ multiplex PCR; TCRdb holds only in-frame clones, not every one. The sample records roughly 240,000 clones, approximately 25% being singletons. As to this clone: Its matching antigen is unknown.

Per donor, one heparinised blood draw averaged roughly 120 mL. The CDR3 spans 15 residues. V was clipped by 1 base and J by 4 bases; unmatched bases: 4. The V gene's germline CDR1 is SEHNR and CDR2 FQNEAQ (reference sequence). The chain joins TRBV7-9 to TRBJ2-7, with 10 nucleotides matching TRBD1. The receptor was isolated from a woman in her twenties or thirties with type 1 diabetes. Sequenced: naive CD4+ T cells from blood. The CDR3 sequence: CASSLGGTGEYEQYF. CDR3 nucleotides: TGTGCCAGCAGCTTAGGTGGGACAGGGGAATACGAGCAGTACTTC.